The 27 T cell receptor beta chains listed next were all sequenced from one sample in a study of T cell changes during pregnancy in multiple sclerosis. TCRdb's table, derived via immunoSEQ multiplex PCR, lists solely in-frame clones and lacks some. The sample lists around 56,000 clones, approximately 89% occurring once. This sample comprised peripheral blood, obtained after pregnancy. Receptors originate from a female donor with multiple sclerosis, enrolled in a pregnancy study.

J is TRBJ2-3 and V is TRBV11-3; TRBD1 aligns across 10 bases. The germline gives CDR1 SGHNT, CDR2 YENEEA. The CDR3 runs to 15 residues. J lost 3 bases, V lost 5 bases, and 5 bases had no gene match. The CDR3 is CASSRGQGETDTQYF. The CDR3 DNA is TGTGCCAGCAGCCGAGGACAGGGGGAAACAGATACGCAGTATTTT.

The V and J genes are TRBV6-1 and TRBJ2-1; 10 nucleotides agree with TRBD1. This CDR3 spans 15 amino acids. The V gene end was trimmed by 4 bases and the J gene end by 10 bases; junction bases not matched to a gene: 10. CDR1 is MNHNS, CDR2 SASEGT, per germline. The DNA for the CDR3 is TGTGCCAGCAGTGCGACAGGGGGCCACGCTTCGGAGCAGTTCTTC. Amino acids: CASSATGGHASEQFF.

The chain has TRBV19 and TRBJ1-2; unclear D gene. The germline CDR1 and CDR2 sequences are LNHDA and SQIVND (reference sequence). With 2 bases removed from V and 8 bases from J, the gap between germline ends came to 15 bases. The CDR3 spans 14 residues. For the CDR3, the DNA is TGTGCCAGTAGTATAAGGTCCTCGACGGGGGGCTACACCTTC. Translated: CASSIRSSTGGYTF.

The V call is TRBV7-2, the J call TRBJ2-2; 9 bases match TRBD1. Germline CDR1 and CDR2: SGHTA and FQGNSA. V shed 5 bases and J 1 base; nucleotides not matched to a gene: 8. This CDR3 comprises 17 residues. For the CDR3, the DNA is TGTGCCAGCAGCAACTGGGGGACAGGGAAGAACACCGGGGAGCTGTTTTTT. It yields the protein CASSNWGTGKNTGELFF.

The gene calls are TRBV12-1 and TRBJ2-7; the listed D gene, TRBD1, was not tested against the DNA. TRBV12-1 has pseudogene status. The CDR3 runs 15 residues. DNA of the CDR3: TGTGCCAGCAGGTCAGACAGGGGGCTTCCCTACGAGCAGTACTTC. Amino acids: CASRSDRGLPYEQYF.

The V gene is TRBV6-4, the J gene TRBJ2-3; 10 bases map to TRBD2. The V gene end was trimmed by 5 bases and the J gene end by 3 bases; junction bases not matched to a gene: 5. The CDR3 is 15 residues long. The germline gives CDR1 MRHNA, CDR2 SNTAGT. The CDR3 DNA reads TGTGCCAGCAGTCCCAGCGGGGGGGGGACAGATACGCAGTATTTT. Translated: CASSPSGGGTDTQYF.

The chain is built from TRBV19 and TRBJ1-2, with no clear D. Trimming removed 5 bases at V and 4 bases at J, with 8 bases between. Germline V gives CDR1 LNHDA, CDR2 SQIVND (reference sequence). The CDR3 consists of 12 residues. In nucleotides, the CDR3 is TGTGCCAGTAGTCCCAGGATCTATGGCTACACCTTC. Protein sequence: CASSPRIYGYTF.

A few counts support this clone. The chain couples TRBV11-2 to TRBJ2-3; D perhaps matches TRBD1 (6 bases). Per germline, CDR1 SGHAT and CDR2 FQNNGV. There are 11 residues in the CDR3. Trimming removed 5 bases from V and 10 bases from J, with 10 bases in between. The CDR3 spells CASSGQLAQYF. The CDR3 DNA reads as TGTGCCAGCAGCGGACAGTTAGCGCAGTATTTT. The complete variable domain, with remaining parts taken from reference TRBV11-2 and TRBJ2-3, reads EAGVAQSPRYKIIEKRQSVAFWCNPISGHATLYWYQQILGQGPKLLIQFQNNGVVDDSQLPKDRFSAERLKGVDSTLKIQPAKLEDSAVYLCASSGQLAQYFGPGTRLTVL.

The gene calls are TRBV28 and TRBJ1-2; D may be TRBD1 (6 bases). V was clipped by 10 bases and J by 4 bases, with 16 bases between them. CDR1 and CDR2 from the germline V gene are MDHEN and SYDVKM. CDR3 length: 13 amino acids. The CDR3 DNA is TGTGCCATAGCAATCAGGGGTTTCTATGGCTACACCTTC. This codes for CAIAIRGFYGYTF.

The V call is TRBV25-1, the J call TRBJ2-5, with 9 bases fitting TRBD2. The CDR3 contains 17 residues. V trimming: 2 bases; J trimming: 3 bases; junction bases outside the gene matches: 10. Germline V gene sequence: CDR1 MGHDK, CDR2 SYGVNS. This CDR3 is CASSEGYSGGEKETQYF. The CDR3 nucleotides read TGTGCCAGCAGTGAAGGTTATAGCGGGGGCGAGAAAGAGACCCAGTACTTC.

This chain uses TRBV11-2 with TRBJ1-2, with D possibly matching TRBD1 (5 bases). The germline V gene has CDR1 SGHAT and CDR2 FQNNGV. Trimming stripped 6 bases from V and 5 bases from J, with 10 bases between. The CDR3 sequence is 12 residues long. The CDR3 region has the DNA TGTGCCAGCAGTTCAGACAGTTATGGCTACACCTTC. Translated, it gives CASSSDSYGYTF.

The rearrangement uses TRBV2 and TRBJ2-2; 9 bases match TRBD1. Germline CDR1 and CDR2: SNHLY and FYNNEI. The CDR3 extends over 15 amino acids. J lost 4 bases, V lost 4 bases, and 4 bases had no gene match. The CDR3 loop reads CASSVGTGRTGELFF. The CDR3 bases are TGTGCCAGCAGTGTAGGGACAGGGCGCACCGGGGAGCTGTTTTTT.

On this clone: One end of the junction varies from germline; a read error may be responsible. The chain carries TRBV4-1 and TRBJ2-3; D is unresolved. Germline V gene data show CDR1 as MGHRA and CDR2 as YSYEKL. The CDR3 extends over 12 amino acids. The CDR3 loop is CASNQGRDTQYF. The CDR3 nucleotides read TGCGCCAGCAACCAAGGTCGAGATACGCAGTATTTT.

The chain is built from TRBV4-2 and TRBJ2-2; 8 nucleotides match TRBD1. The CDR3 runs 16 residues. The germline V gene has CDR1 LGHNA and CDR2 YNFKEQ. J lost 4 bases, V lost 3 bases, and 7 bases had no gene match. CDR3 protein: CASSQAQGVGTGELFF. CDR3 DNA sequence: TGTGCCAGCAGCCAGGCACAGGGGGTGGGCACCGGGGAGCTGTTTTTT.

This clone was seen at least ten times. V and J are TRBV28 and TRBJ2-7; TRBD2 is a possible D gene (6 bases). Per germline, CDR1 MDHEN and CDR2 SYDVKM. V gave up 8 bases and J gave up 7 bases, with 24 bases separating them. This CDR3 spans 15 amino acids. The CDR3 loop reads CASVEGRNPVGEQYF. DNA of the CDR3: TGTGCCAGCGTGGAGGGTCGGAACCCGGTGGGGGAGCAGTACTTC.

J is TRBJ2-7 and V is TRBV6-5; 8 positions match TRBD2. The CDR3 has 14 residues. J lost 3 bases, V lost 8 bases, and 9 bases had no gene match. The V gene's germline CDR1 is MNHEY and CDR2 SVGAGI. The CDR3 region is CASSSVAGFYEQYF. CDR3 nucleotides: TGTGCCAGCTCCTCTGTAGCGGGGTTCTACGAGCAGTACTTC.

V usage is TRBV13 and J usage is TRBJ1-2; 11 bases line up with TRBD1. The CDR3 totals 16 residues. V lost 2 bases and J lost 8; bases outside the gene matches: 10. The germline V gene encodes CDR1 PRHDT and CDR2 FYEKMQ (reference sequence). CDR3 amino acids: CASSLSMDRGLEGYTF. DNA of the CDR3: TGTGCCAGCAGCTTATCGATGGACAGGGGGCTTGAGGGCTACACCTTC.

This rearrangement joins TRBV5-1 to TRBJ1-1; tentatively, D is TRBD1 (6 bases). V was cut by 4 bases and J by 0 bases, with 16 bases left in between. CDR3 length equals 16 residues. CDR1 SGHRS and CDR2 YFSETQ come from the germline V gene. CDR3 amino acids: CASSLSQGTMNTEAFF. CDR3 nucleotide sequence: TGCGCCAGCAGCCTTAGCCAGGGGACTATGAACACTGAAGCTTTCTTT.

This chain links TRBV7-9 with TRBJ1-1; TRBD1 is a possible D gene (5 bases). Trimming cost V 3 bases and J 9 bases, with 17 bases left between them. Germline CDR1 reads SEHNR; CDR2 reads FQNEAQ (reference sequence). There are 14 residues in the CDR3. CDR3 sequence: CASSLSGSVVKAFF. The CDR3 coding sequence is TGTGCCAGCAGCTTGTCAGGGTCGGTGGTGAAAGCTTTCTTT. Together with reference TRBV7-9 and TRBJ1-1, the CDR3 gives the full variable domain: DTGVSQNPRHKITKRGQNVTFRCDPISEHNRLYWYRQTLGQGPEFLTYFQNEAQLEKSRLLSDRFSAERPKGSFSTLEIQRTEQGDSAMYLCASSLSGSVVKAFFGQGTRLTVV.

V is TRBV5-4 and J is TRBJ2-7; 7 positions match TRBD1. The CDR3 sequence is 15 residues long. V was clipped by 0 bases and J by 6 bases; unmatched bases: 9. Germline V lookup: CDR1 SGHNT, CDR2 YYREEE (reference sequence). The CDR3 here is CASSLAGTAASEQYF. The CDR3 DNA reads TGTGCCAGCAGCTTGGCCGGGACAGCTGCCTCCGAGCAGTACTTC.

The chain employs TRBV28 and TRBJ1-2, with unresolved D. V dropped 6 bases and J dropped 4 bases, with 12 bases sitting between them. Germline V gene lookup returns CDR1 MDHEN and CDR2 SYDVKM. This CDR3 is 13 amino acids long. The CDR3 sequence: CASSLALSYGYTF. The CDR3 DNA reads as TGTGCCAGCAGCCTGGCCCTCTCCTATGGCTACACCTTC.

This rearrangement joins TRBV30 to TRBJ2-7; D is possibly TRBD1 (5 bases). The V end lost 1 base, the J end lost 4 bases, and 14 bases lay between the germline ends. The germline CDR1 and CDR2 sequences are GTSNPN and SVGIG (reference sequence). The CDR3 contains 14 residues. This CDR3 reads CAWSGPGRAYEQYF. The CDR3 DNA reads as TGTGCCTGGAGTGGCCCGGGCAGGGCTTACGAGCAGTACTTC.

The chain couples TRBV4-3 to TRBJ2-5, with 10 nucleotides matching TRBD2. Per the germline V gene, CDR1 is LGHNA and CDR2 is YSLEER. The junction had 4 bases not matched to a gene; V was cut back by 4 bases and J by 2 bases. The length of the CDR3 is 15 residues. In DNA form, the CDR3 reads TGCGCCAGCAGCCGCGAGCGGGGGGGTCAAGAGACCCAGTACTTC. It yields the protein CASSRERGGQETQYF.

This clone was observed once. V is TRBV15 and J is TRBJ1-1; 10 nucleotides align to TRBD1. CDR3 length: 14 amino acids. The V and J ends lost 0 bases and 10 bases, in that order; junction bases with no gene match: 5. Germline loops: CDR1 LNHNV, CDR2 YYDKDF (reference sequence). The CDR3 DNA is TGTGCCACCAGCAGAGAACGACAGGGGGCAGGAGCTTTCTTT. The encoded protein is CATSRERQGAGAFF.

The DNA for the CDR3 is TGTGCCAGCAGTAGAAGACGTACGGGAGGTAAGGAGACCCAGTACTTC. It codes for CASSRRRTGGKETQYF. The chain is built from TRBV7-2 and TRBJ2-5; TRBD2 agrees at 7 bases. Trimming removed 6 bases from V and 5 bases from J; junction bases left unmatched: 15. CDR1 and CDR2 (germline): SGHTA, FQGNSA. The CDR3 runs 16 residues.

This clone was recorded once. The J gene is TRBJ1-1, the V gene TRBV9, with D maybe TRBD1 (5 bases). CDR1 and CDR2 (germline): SGDLS, YYNGEE. The CDR3 runs to 15 residues. V lost 2 bases and J 0 bases, leaving 11 bases between the germline ends. In DNA, the CDR3 is TGTGCCAGCAGCGTGCTAGGGGTAATGAACACTGAAGCTTTCTTT. Translated: CASSVLGVMNTEAFF.

The table lists this clone with a count of one. V is TRBV28 and J is TRBJ2-3; 7 bases match TRBD2. V gave up 5 bases and J gave up 5 bases; unmatched junction bases: 13. CDR3 length: 16 residues. CDR1 and CDR2 (germline): MDHEN, SYDVKM. In DNA form, the CDR3 reads TGTGCCAGCAGTACCAGCTGGGGGGGAATGCGAGATACGCAGTATTTT. This encodes CASSTSWGGMRDTQYF.